This T cell receptor (beta chain) was recorded in a study of blood T cell repertoires in COVID-19. Study summary: The origin of the acute and convalescent COVID-19 samples was the United States, Italy and Spain.

Recruits, aged about 18 to 100 years, lived in 20 to 30 US areas. Under the authors' procedure: Reference gene primer amplification yielded estimated nucleated cell counts. The protocol was immunoSEQ multiplex PCR, while the TCRdb copy is restricted to in-frame clones and leaves out a portion. Clone size and V and J calls were adopted from that table, with D and trimming inferred from the DNA. The sample lists 200,000 or so clones, under 90% occurring once. Germline V gene sequence: CDR1 WSHSY, CDR2 SAAADI. The length of the CDR3 is 15 residues. Trimming took 0 bases from V and 5 from J; bases not matched to a gene: 3.

This receptor was identified in a man between 60 and 70 years old who had recovered from COVID-19. Material for sequencing was PBMCs or T cells enriched from blood (not recorded which). This sequence joins TRBV10-2 and TRBJ1-5; TRBD1 agrees at 8 bases. The CDR3 loop is CASSESGTGDQPQHF. CDR3 bases: TGCGCCAGCAGTGAGTCAGGGACAGGAGATCAGCCCCAGCATTTT.